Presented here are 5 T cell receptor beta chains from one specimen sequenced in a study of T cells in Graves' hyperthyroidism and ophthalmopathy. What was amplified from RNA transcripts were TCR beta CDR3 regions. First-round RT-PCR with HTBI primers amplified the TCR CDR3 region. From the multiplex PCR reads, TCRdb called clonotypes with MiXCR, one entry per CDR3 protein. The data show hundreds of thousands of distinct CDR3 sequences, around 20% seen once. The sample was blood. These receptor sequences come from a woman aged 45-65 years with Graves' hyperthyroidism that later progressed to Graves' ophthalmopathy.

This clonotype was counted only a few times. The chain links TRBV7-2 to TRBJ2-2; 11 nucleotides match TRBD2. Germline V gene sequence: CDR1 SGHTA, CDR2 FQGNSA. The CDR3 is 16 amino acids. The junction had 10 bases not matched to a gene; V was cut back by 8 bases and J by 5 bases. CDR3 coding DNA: TGTGCCAGCGGACACCGACTAGCGGGGTGGACCGGGGAGCTGTTTTTT. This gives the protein CASGHRLAGWTGELFF.

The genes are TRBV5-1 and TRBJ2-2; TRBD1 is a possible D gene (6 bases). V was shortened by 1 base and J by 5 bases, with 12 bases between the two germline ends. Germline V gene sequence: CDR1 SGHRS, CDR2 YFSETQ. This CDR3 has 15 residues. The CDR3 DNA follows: TGCGCCAGCAGCTTGTCGGGACAAATGACCGGGGAGCTGTTTTTT. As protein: CASSLSGQMTGELFF.

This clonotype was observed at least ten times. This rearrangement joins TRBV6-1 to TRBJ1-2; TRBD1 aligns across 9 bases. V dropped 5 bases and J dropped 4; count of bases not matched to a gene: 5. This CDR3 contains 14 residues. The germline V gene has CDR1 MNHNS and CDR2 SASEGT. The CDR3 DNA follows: TGTGCCAGCAGTTCAGGACAGGGGTCCTATGGCTACACCTTC. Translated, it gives CASSSGQGSYGYTF.

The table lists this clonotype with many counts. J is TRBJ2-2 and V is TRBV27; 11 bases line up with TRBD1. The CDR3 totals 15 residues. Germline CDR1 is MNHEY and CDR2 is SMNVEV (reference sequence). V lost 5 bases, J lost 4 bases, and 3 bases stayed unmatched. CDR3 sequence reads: CASSGTGGSTGELFF. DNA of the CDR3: TGTGCCAGCAGTGGGACAGGGGGGTCCACCGGGGAGCTGTTTTTT.

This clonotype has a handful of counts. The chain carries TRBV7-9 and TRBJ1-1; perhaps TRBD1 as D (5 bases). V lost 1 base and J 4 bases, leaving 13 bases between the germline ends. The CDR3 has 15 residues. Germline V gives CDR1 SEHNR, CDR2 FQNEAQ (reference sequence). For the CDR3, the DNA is TGTGCCAGCAGCTTAGGCGCAGGGCATAGCACTGAAGCTTTCTTT. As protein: CASSLGAGHSTEAFF.